Below are 25 T cell receptor beta chains sequenced from a single sample in a study of T-cell reconstitution after alpha-beta-depleted transplantation in children. Their cognate antigens are unknown. Unique molecular identifiers were incorporated into the prepared TCRbeta library. TCRdb itself ran the PCR reads through MiXCR, one entry per CDR3 protein. The repertoire consists of 250,000 to 300,000 distinct CDR3 sequences, with 7.5% to 9% occurring once and the leading ten covering over 7.5%. Study-wide results and limits: At one year after transplant, newly produced T cells mostly accounted for T-cell counts and diversity.

The source was peripheral blood, collected 360 days after TCRalphabeta/CD19-depleted stem cell transplant. All receptors derive from a female patient aged 2-15 years who had a stem cell transplant for Fanconi anemia, so the T cells may come from the graft donor.

This clonotype was seen ten or more times. The gene calls are TRBV12-3 or TRBV12-4 and TRBJ1-1, with D maybe TRBD1 (5 bases). The V end was cut by 5 bases, the J end by 3 bases, with 10 bases between. The CDR3 spans 13 residues. The CDR3 coding sequence is TGTGCCAGCAGTCTCCAGGGAGACACTGAAGCTTTCTTT. This codes for CASSLQGDTEAFF.

This chain links TRBV28 with TRBJ2-1; D uncertain. The CDR3 totals 15 residues. The germline CDR1 and CDR2 sequences are MDHEN and SYDVKM. Trimming pared 5 bases from V and 0 bases from J, leaving 11 bases between. The CDR3 reads CASSVLLGSYNEQFF. CDR3 in DNA: TGTGCCAGCAGTGTTTTGCTTGGCTCCTACAATGAGCAGTTCTTC.

The chain combines TRBV12-3 or TRBV12-4 with TRBJ2-7; 8 nucleotides match TRBD1. The CDR3 covers 14 residues. V lost 6 bases and J lost 5; bases outside the gene matches: 9. CDR3 in DNA: TGTGCCAGCAGCTCGACAGGGGCTCGGGACGAGCAGTACTTC. Its translation is CASSSTGARDEQYF.

In this sample, this clonotype turned up many times. This rearrangement joins TRBV4-1 to TRBJ2-6, with TRBD1 matching over 8 bases. Per the germline V gene, CDR1 is MGHRA and CDR2 is YSYEKL. J gave up 1 base and V 7 bases, and 21 bases lay outside the gene matches. The CDR3 runs 21 residues. The CDR3 sequence: CASNLKFVTQGEFSGANVLTF. CDR3 nucleotides: TGCGCCAGCAACCTCAAGTTTGTTACACAGGGGGAGTTTTCTGGGGCCAACGTCCTGACTTTC.

The CDR3 loop is CASSYPTGGNTGELFF. DNA of the CDR3: TGTGCCAGCAGTTACCCTACGGGAGGGAACACCGGGGAGCTGTTTTTT. The J gene is TRBJ2-2, the V gene TRBV6-2 or TRBV6-3; 7 bases are a match to TRBD2. V was clipped by 2 bases and J by 1 base; unmatched bases: 4. The CDR3 spans 16 residues. Germline V lookup: CDR1 MNHEY, CDR2 SVGEGT.

The chain has TRBV14 and TRBJ2-5; maybe TRBD2 (5 bases). The germline V and J ends were trimmed by 8 bases and 5 bases, with 18 bases remaining between them. In germline, CDR1 is SGHDN, CDR2 FVKESK. This CDR3 contains 14 residues. The CDR3 DNA reads TGTGCCAGCCCAGCGGCCACTAGAGGCGAGACCCAGTACTTC. Amino acid sequence: CASPAATRGETQYF. The entire variable domain, with the rest obtained from reference TRBV14 and TRBJ2-5, is as follows: EAGVTQFPSHSVIEKGQTVTLRCDPISGHDNLYWYRRVMGKEIKFLLHFVKESKQDESGMPNNRFLAERTGGTYSTLKVQPAELEDSGVYFCASPAATRGETQYFGPGTRLLVL.

Regarding this clonotype: A much larger clone differs from this one at a single base, so this may be a read error. Because the CDR3 is missing its conserved closing phenylalanine or tryptophan, this is likely a read error. J is TRBJ2-7 and V is TRBV7-6, with D possibly matching TRBD2 (6 bases). V dropped 3 bases and J dropped 6 bases, with 15 bases sitting between them. CDR1 is SGHVS, CDR2 FNYEAQ, per germline. CDR3 size: 14 residues. For the CDR3, the DNA is TGTGCCAGCAGCTTCTTGGACCAGGGACTCGAGCAGTACTAC. Its translation is CASSFLDQGLEQYY.

This clonotype has a count of ten or more. The chain uses TRBV12-3 or TRBV12-4 and TRBJ2-1; either TRBD1 or TRBD2 may supply D (6 bases each). The CDR3 runs 17 residues. V was cut by 2 bases and J by 2 bases, with 16 bases left in between. The CDR3 loop reads CASSLFLGGFTYNEQFF. The CDR3 DNA is TGTGCCAGCAGTTTATTTTTGGGGGGCTTCACCTACAATGAGCAGTTCTTC.

This chain uses TRBV29-1 with TRBJ1-1, with D maybe TRBD1 (5 bases). Per germline, CDR1 SQVTM and CDR2 ANQGSEA. V was cut by 4 bases and J by 0 bases, with 21 bases left in between. The CDR3 is made up of 17 amino acids. CDR3 nucleotide sequence: TGCAGCGTTGTAAGAGGTTTGAGTCGGGGGATGAACACTGAAGCTTTCTTT. It codes for CSVVRGLSRGMNTEAFF.

The rearrangement uses TRBV12-3 or TRBV12-4 and TRBJ1-1; D perhaps matches TRBD1 (5 bases). V was clipped by 7 bases and J by 0 bases, with 9 bases between them. CDR3 length: 13 amino acids. The CDR3 sequence is CASTQDMNTEAFF. Here the CDR3 DNA reads TGTGCCAGCACTCAGGACATGAACACTGAAGCTTTCTTT.

This clonotype has at least ten counts. The V call is TRBV12-3 or TRBV12-4, the J call TRBJ1-2; D might be TRBD1 (5 bases). Trimming took off 3 bases at V and 1 base at J, with 12 bases between the two ends. This CDR3 region has 15 residues. This CDR3 is CASSFRAGSNYGYTF. For the CDR3, the DNA is TGTGCCAGCAGTTTTCGGGCAGGGAGTAACTATGGCTACACCTTC.

This clonotype was counted many times. The chain employs TRBV6-1 and TRBJ2-1; TRBD1 aligns across 11 bases. Losses at the gene ends were 7 bases for V and 0 bases for J; bases not matched to a gene: 8. The CDR3 loop spans 17 amino acids. Germline CDR1 is MNHNS and CDR2 is SASEGT. CDR3 protein: CASKTTGTGGSYNEQFF. CDR3 nucleotide sequence: TGTGCCAGCAAAACCACCGGGACAGGGGGCTCCTACAATGAGCAGTTCTTC.

This sequence joins TRBV5-1 and TRBJ2-6, with D maybe TRBD1 (6 bases). Germline-derived CDR1 and CDR2 are SGHRS and YFSETQ. The V end lost 4 bases, the J end lost 4 bases, and 24 bases lay between the germline ends. The CDR3 sequence is 19 residues long. Written as DNA, the CDR3 is TGCGCCAGCAGCGTACACGTGGACCCCCGAGGGGGAGGGGCCAACGTCCTGACTTTC. This sequence encodes CASSVHVDPRGGGANVLTF.

This clonotype was found a few times. This sequence joins TRBV7-2 and TRBJ1-2; D gene uncertain. Germline V gene data show CDR1 as SGHTA and CDR2 as FQGNSA. The CDR3 loop spans 15 amino acids. With 1 base removed from V and 7 bases from J, the gap between germline ends came to 16 bases. The CDR3 DNA is TGTGCCAGCAGCTTAGTTTTTTGGGAGGGTAGTGGCTACACCTTC. This gives the protein CASSLVFWEGSGYTF. Filled out from reference TRBV7-2 and TRBJ1-2, the complete variable domain reads GAGVSQSPSNKVTEKGKDVELRCDPISGHTALYWYRQSLGQGLEFLIYFQGNSAPDKSGLPSDRFSAERTGGSVSTLTIQRTQQEDSAVYLCASSLVFWEGSGYTFGSGTRLTVV.

This clonotype was observed at least ten times. The gene calls are TRBV7-9 and TRBJ2-1, with D uncertain. This CDR3 has 12 residues. The V end was cut by 1 base, the J end by 6 bases, with 4 bases between. Germline V lookup: CDR1 SEHNR, CDR2 FQNEAQ (reference sequence). Here the CDR3 DNA reads TGTGCCAGCAGCTTAGGATCCAATGAGCAGTTCTTC. This translates into CASSLGSNEQFF.

This clonotype was found many times. The rearrangement links TRBV19 to TRBJ2-1, with 7 bases aligning to TRBD1. The V segment lost 6 bases and the J segment 4 bases; nucleotides outside the gene matches: 12. The germline V gene has CDR1 LNHDA and CDR2 SQIVND (reference sequence). This CDR3 has 16 amino acids. In DNA form, the CDR3 reads TGTGCCAGTAGCTCATGGGGAGCACAGGGGTACAATGAGCAGTTCTTC. Translating gives CASSSWGAQGYNEQFF. Complete variable domain (other parts from reference TRBV19 and TRBJ2-1): DGGITQSPKYLFRKEGQNVTLSCEQNLNHDAMYWYRQDPGQGLRLIYYSQIVNDFQKGDIAEGYSVSREKKESFPLTVTSAQKNPTAFYLCASSSWGAQGYNEQFFGPGTRLTVL.

This clonotype was seen many times. This chain uses TRBV11-2 with TRBJ2-5; D is undetermined. V lost 4 bases and J 1 base, leaving 16 bases between the germline ends. The CDR3 extends over 16 amino acids. In germline, CDR1 is SGHAT, CDR2 FQNNGV. The CDR3 loop reads CASSSSPHTAQETQYF. DNA of the CDR3: TGTGCCAGCAGCTCCTCCCCCCACACGGCCCAAGAGACCCAGTACTTC.

V and J are TRBV15 and TRBJ1-1, with no clear D. V lost 3 bases, J lost 4 bases, and 9 bases lay in between. CDR1 LNHNV and CDR2 YYDKDF come from the germline V gene (reference sequence). This CDR3 is 13 amino acids long. CDR3 in amino acids: CATSSYRTTEAFF. The CDR3 bases are TGTGCCACCAGCAGTTATCGGACCACTGAAGCTTTCTTT.

V gene TRBV4-3 combines with J gene TRBJ2-1, with D uncertain. The CDR3 spans 13 residues. Germline values: CDR1 LGHNA, CDR2 YSLEER. Between the trimmed V and J ends, which lost 0 bases and 10 bases, there was a span of 10 bases. As DNA, the CDR3 is TGCGCCAGCAGCCAAGATCTCGGCGTGGAGCAGTTCTTC. Translation: CASSQDLGVEQFF.

This chain uses TRBV7-9 with TRBJ2-1; D assignment may be TRBD1 or TRBD2 (5 bases each). The germline CDR1 and CDR2 sequences are SEHNR and FQNEAQ (reference sequence). With 4 bases removed from V and 2 bases from J, the gap between germline ends came to 12 bases. The CDR3 sequence is 15 residues long. CDR3 in amino acids: CASSWRGATYNEQFF. The CDR3 coding sequence is TGTGCCAGCAGCTGGAGAGGGGCTACCTACAATGAGCAGTTCTTC.

This clonotype was seen ten or more times. The chain is built from TRBV4-3 and TRBJ1-4; no firm D call. The CDR3 is 16 residues long. V shed 0 bases and J shed 8 bases, with 16 bases lying between them. The germline CDR1 and CDR2 sequences are LGHNA and YSLEER. The CDR3 DNA follows: TGCGCCAGCAGCCAAGATCGACCGAGGAGGTCAGAAAAACTGTTTTTT. Protein: CASSQDRPRRSEKLFF.

This clonotype was recorded many times. The DNA of the CDR3 is TGTGCCAGCAGTCCGCGGCCGAAAACCTTGAACACTGAAGCTTTCTTT. Translating it yields CASSPRPKTLNTEAFF. V is TRBV12-3 or TRBV12-4 and J is TRBJ1-1; D gene uncertain. The length of the CDR3 is 16 residues. The V end was cut by 5 bases, the J end by 0 bases, with 16 bases between.

This rearrangement joins TRBV5-1 to TRBJ1-1; a weak D match, TRBD1 (5 bases). V dropped 3 bases and J dropped 0 bases, with 15 bases sitting between them. From germline, CDR1 is SGHRS and CDR2 YFSETQ. The CDR3 is 16 residues long. This CDR3 is CASSSQGIGMNTEAFF. The CDR3 nucleotides are TGCGCCAGCAGCTCGCAGGGAATTGGGATGAACACTGAAGCTTTCTTT.

This clonotype has ten or more counts. The chain employs TRBV20-1 and TRBJ2-5; 12 bases are shared with TRBD2. The germline V gene encodes CDR1 DFQATT and CDR2 SNEGSKA (reference sequence). The CDR3 extends over 17 amino acids. V was clipped by 0 bases and J by 1 base; unmatched bases: 6. CDR3 DNA sequence: TGCAGTGCTAGAGACCTCCTACTAGCGGGAGGCCAAGAGACCCAGTACTTC. This sequence encodes CSARDLLLAGGQETQYF.

Ten or more counts support this clonotype. The chain employs TRBV25-1 and TRBJ1-6; 8 bases are a match to TRBD1. This CDR3 spans 19 amino acids. The junction had 21 bases not matched to a gene; V was cut back by 8 bases and J by 6 bases. Per germline, CDR1 MGHDK and CDR2 SYGVNS. The chain's CDR3 is CASPVRGQESILGNSPLHF. CDR3 DNA: TGTGCCAGCCCCGTTAGGGGACAGGAAAGTATCCTGGGTAATTCACCCCTCCACTTT.